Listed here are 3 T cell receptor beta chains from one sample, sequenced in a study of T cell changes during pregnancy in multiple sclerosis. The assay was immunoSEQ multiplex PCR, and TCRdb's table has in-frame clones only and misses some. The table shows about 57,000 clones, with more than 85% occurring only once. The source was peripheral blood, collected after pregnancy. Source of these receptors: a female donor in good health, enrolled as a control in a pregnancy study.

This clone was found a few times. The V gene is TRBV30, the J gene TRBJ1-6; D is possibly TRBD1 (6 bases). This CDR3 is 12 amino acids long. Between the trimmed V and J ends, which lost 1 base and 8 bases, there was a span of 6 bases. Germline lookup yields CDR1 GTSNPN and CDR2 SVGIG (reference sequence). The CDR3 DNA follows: TGTGCCTGGAGTGCAGGGGATTCACCCCTCCACTTT. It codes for CAWSAGDSPLHF.

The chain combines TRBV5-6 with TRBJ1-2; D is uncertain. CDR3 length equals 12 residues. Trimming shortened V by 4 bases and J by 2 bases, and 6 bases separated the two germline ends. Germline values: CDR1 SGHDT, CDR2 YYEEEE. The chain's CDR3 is CASSVSNYGYTF. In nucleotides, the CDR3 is TGTGCCAGCAGCGTATCCAACTATGGCTACACCTTC.

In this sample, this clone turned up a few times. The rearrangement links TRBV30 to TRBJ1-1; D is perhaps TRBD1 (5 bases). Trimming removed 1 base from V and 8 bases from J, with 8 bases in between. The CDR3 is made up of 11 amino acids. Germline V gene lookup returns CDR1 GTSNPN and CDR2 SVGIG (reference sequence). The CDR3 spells CAWSATEEAFF. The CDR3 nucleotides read TGTGCCTGGAGTGCGACAGAGGAAGCTTTCTTT.